This is a list of T cell receptor beta chains from one sample in a study of identifying expanded T cells in peripheral blood. Data came from immunoSEQ multiplex PCR; TCRdb stores just in-frame clones and leaves some out. The table has 70,000 or so clones, about 90% seen once. The sequenced material came from blood. These receptors all stem from a person between 18 and 75 years old in good health. The CDR3 runs from the conserved cysteine through the conserved F or W. D genes are given only for firm matches. Rows give clone size only sometimes, using once, few, many, or a class for an expanded clone.

v_gene	abundance	j_gene	d_gene	CDR3aa	CDR3nt
TRBV19	.	TRBJ1-5	.	CASSITGRSNQPQHF	TGTGCCAGTAGCATAACAGGACGTAGCAATCAGCCCCAGCATTTT
TRBV15	.	TRBJ2-6	.	CATRRGFGANVLTF	TGTGCCACCAGAAGGGGATTTGGGGCCAACGTCCTGACTTTC
TRBV15	.	TRBJ1-2	.	CATSREVQGDGYTF	TGTGCCACCAGCAGGGAGGTCCAGGGAGATGGCTACACCTTC
TRBV28	.	TRBJ2-3	TRBD2	CASSFVGGSPDTQYF	TGTGCCAGCAGTTTTGTTGGCGGGAGCCCAGATACGCAGTATTTT
TRBV7-2	few	TRBJ2-7	.	CASSHGRSYEQYF	TGTGCCAGCAGCCACGGGCGCTCCTACGAGCAGTACTTC
TRBV19	.	TRBJ2-7	.	CASSRDTGRGEQYF	TGTGCCAGTAGCCGCGACACAGGGAGAGGGGAGCAGTACTTC
TRBV11-3	.	TRBJ1-3	.	CASSLGQPGNTIYF	TGTGCCAGCAGCTTAGGACAGCCTGGAAACACCATATATTTT
TRBV7-4	.	TRBJ1-2	.	CASSLPKIPTGQRYTF	TGTGCCAGCAGCCTCCCTAAGATACCAACAGGGCAGCGCTACACCTTC
TRBV7-8	.	TRBJ1-1	.	CASTRAGEDAFF	TGTGCCAGCACCCGGGCGGGGGAGGATGCTTTCTTT
TRBV30	.	TRBJ2-1	TRBD1	CAWSVDVGTDNEQFF	TGTGCCTGGAGTGTAGATGTGGGGACAGACAATGAGCAGTTCTTC
TRBV5-1	few	TRBJ1-2	.	CASSLEGYGYTF	TGCGCCAGCAGCCTGGAGGGGTATGGCTACACCTTC
TRBV10-2	.	TRBJ2-7	.	CASSDSGLGYEQYF	TGCGCCAGCAGTGACAGCGGTTTAGGCTACGAGCAGTACTTC
TRBV7-2	once	TRBJ1-5	.	CASSLDSPRGQPQHF	TGTGCCAGCAGCTTAGATTCCCCTAGAGGGCAGCCCCAGCATTTT
TRBV7-6	.	TRBJ2-1	.	CASSLSVLQNEQFF	TGTGCCAGCAGCTTATCGGTCCTCCAGAATGAGCAGTTCTTC
TRBV11-2	.	TRBJ2-7	.	CASSSPGHSSYEQYF	TGTGCCAGCAGTTCTCCGGGACATAGCTCCTACGAGCAGTACTTC
TRBV6-6	.	TRBJ2-3	.	CASNHLGVTDTQYF	TGTGCCAGCAACCACCTGGGGGTCACAGATACGCAGTATTTT
TRBV6-5	.	TRBJ2-3	TRBD1	CARGTGEGSEPQYF	TGTGCCAGGGGAACAGGGGAAGGTTCCGAGCCGCAGTATTTT
TRBV20-1	.	TRBJ1-2	.	CSAYRDMGYTF	TGCAGTGCCTACCGGGACATGGGCTACACCTTC
TRBV5-6	.	TRBJ2-4	TRBD1	CASRLLRGPIAKNIQYF	TGTGCCAGCAGGTTGTTAAGGGGGCCAATAGCCAAAAACATTCAGTACTTC
TRBV5-1	few	TRBJ1-1	.	CASIKDSINTEAFF	TGCGCCAGCATCAAGGACAGTATCAACACTGAAGCTTTCTTT
TRBV25-1	.	TRBJ2-5	.	CASSEFNAGQETQYF	TGTGCCAGCAGTGAATTCAACGCCGGACAAGAGACCCAGTACTTC
TRBV6-5	.	TRBJ2-7	TRBD1	CASSLGQGRYEQYF	TGTGCCAGCAGTTTGGGACAGGGCCGCTACGAGCAGTACTTC
TRBV18	.	TRBJ2-7	TRBD1	CASSPSGGYEQYF	TGTGCCAGCTCACCGTCAGGGGGCTACGAGCAGTACTTC
TRBV7-2	once	TRBJ2-2	TRBD2	CASTPPGRAGELFF	TGTGCCAGCACTCCTCCGGGGAGGGCCGGGGAGCTGTTTTTT
TRBV7-9	few	TRBJ1-5	TRBD1	CASSTTGGQPQHF	TGTGCCAGCAGCACCACAGGGGGTCAGCCCCAGCATTTT
TRBV28	.	TRBJ1-5	.	CASRLADRPQHF	TGTGCCAGCAGGCTCGCAGATCGGCCCCAGCATTTT
TRBV7-2	.	TRBJ1-3	TRBD1	CASSSRQGTGNTIYF	TGTGCCAGCAGCTCCCGACAGGGTACTGGAAACACCATATATTTT
TRBV4-1	.	TRBJ2-2	TRBD1	CASSQDRTGKTGELFF	TGCGCCAGCAGCCAAGATAGGACAGGGAAAACCGGGGAGCTGTTTTTT
TRBV5-4	.	TRBJ2-3	TRBD2	CASSLVTSAGGDTQYF	TGTGCCAGCAGCTTGGTGACATCGGCGGGGGGGGATACGCAGTATTTT
TRBV29-1	once	TRBJ2-3	TRBD2	CSVEATSGLQLRTDTQYF	TGCAGCGTGGAGGCGACTAGCGGATTACAACTCCGCACAGATACGCAGTATTTT
TRBV2	.	TRBJ2-3	.	CASENTDTQYF	TGTGCCAGCGAAAACACAGATACGCAGTATTTT
TRBV7-7	.	TRBJ1-6	.	CASSLGTTGSPLHF	TGTGCTAGCAGCTTAGGGACAACGGGGTCACCCCTCCACTTT
TRBV2	.	TRBJ2-7	TRBD1	CASLNPGQWYEQYF	TGTGCCAGCCTGAACCCGGGACAGTGGTACGAGCAGTACTTC
TRBV10-3	.	TRBJ2-1	TRBD2	CAIGASGTNEQFF	TGTGCCATCGGGGCTAGCGGGACCAATGAGCAGTTCTTC
TRBV5-6	.	TRBJ1-1	.	CASSFGPFQDRRYGTEAFF	TGTGCCAGCAGCTTTGGGCCCTTCCAGGATCGCAGGTATGGCACTGAAGCTTTCTTT
TRBV4-2	.	TRBJ2-7	TRBD1	CASSQDSGQGNPYEQYF	TGTGCCAGCAGCCAAGATTCCGGACAGGGAAATCCCTACGAGCAGTACTTC
TRBV4-3	.	TRBJ2-3	.	CASSQELGTDTQYF	TGCGCCAGCAGCCAAGAGCTAGGCACAGATACGCAGTATTTT
TRBV28	.	TRBJ2-6	.	CASGNSGANVLTF	TGTGCCAGCGGGAACTCTGGGGCCAACGTCCTGACTTTC
TRBV5-4	.	TRBJ2-5	.	CASRPTGSQETQYF	TGTGCCAGCAGACCCACAGGGTCTCAAGAGACCCAGTACTTC
TRBV11-3	.	TRBJ2-3	.	CASSPGTLSTDTQYF	TGTGCCAGCAGCCCCGGGACACTAAGCACAGATACGCAGTATTTT
TRBV18	.	TRBJ2-7	.	CASSPMVSSYEQYF	TGTGCCAGCTCACCAATGGTATCCTCCTACGAGCAGTACTTC
TRBV2	.	TRBJ2-5	.	CASTARGQETQYF	TGTGCCAGCACCGCCCGGGGTCAAGAGACCCAGTACTTC
TRBV19	.	TRBJ1-3	TRBD1	CASSKARTGGSVVRNTIYF	TGTGCCAGTAGTAAAGCCCGGACAGGGGGCTCCGTGGTCAGAAACACCATATATTTT
TRBV6-1	few	TRBJ1-4	.	CASSEAFSSPGRLFF	TGTGCCAGCAGTGAAGCATTCAGCTCCCCTGGTAGACTGTTTTTT
TRBV27	.	TRBJ1-1	.	CASSLQRGNTEAFF	TGTGCCAGCAGTTTACAACGAGGGAACACTGAAGCTTTCTTT